The entry below describes one TCR beta chain. What it recognizes is unknown. Profiled with immunoSEQ multiplex PCR; TCRdb holds only in-frame clones, not every one. The data show 30,000 to 40,000 clones, around 80% seen once. Indicated time point: week 35, safety follow-up. Vaccine doses each comprised 300 ug of mutant IDH1 20-mer peptide, with topical imiquimod. The patients were given eight vaccinations, one each in weeks 1, 3, 5, 7, 11, 15, 19 and 23. Donors had new WHO grade 3 or 4 IDH1-mutant, ATRX-lost astrocytomas. These data belong to a study of a mutant IDH1 vaccine in newly diagnosed glioma. The wider study: Participants attended visit V12, the safety follow-up, at week 35, and then attended visit V13 at week 47.

The CDR3 has 16 amino acids. CDR1 is LGHNA and CDR2 is YNFKEQ in the germline V gene. The junction had 1 base not matched to a gene; V was cut back by 0 bases and J by 2 bases. The study's findings and limits: Whatever changes occurred in top peripheral T cell clonotypes seemed unrelated to pseudoprogression.

Sequencing was performed on PBMCs, taken from a glioma patient whose treatment included an IDH1 peptide vaccine. The chain has TRBV4-2 and TRBJ2-1, with TRBD2 matching 10 bases. This TCR was recovered from a man between 40 and 49 years old with glioma. Some clones in this sample may be carry-over from other donors' samples. CDR3 sequence: CASSQESGGAYNEQFF. CDR3 coding DNA: TGTGCCAGCAGCCAAGAAAGCGGGGGGGCCTACAATGAGCAGTTCTTC.